The rows below give T cell receptor beta chains drawn from one sample of a study of CXCR3-negative and CXCR3-positive naive CD8 T cells. TCRdb re-called the 5' RACE reads; one entry per CDR3 protein, DNA not given. This sample's table reports 150,000 or so distinct CDR3 sequences. The sequenced sample consisted of naive CXCR3+ CD8+ T cells from blood. These receptors were obtained from a human donor in good health. Some clones in this sample may be carry-over from other donors' samples. CDR3s include the opening cysteine and the closing phenylalanine or tryptophan.

J: TRBJ2-3; V: TRBV4-1; CDR3: CASSQDPAESHFAQYF
J: TRBJ2-1; V: TRBV5-5; CDR3: CASSPLKTSFHEQFF
J: TRBJ2-7; V: TRBV7-6; CDR3: CASSLASGGEQYF
J: TRBJ2-5; V: TRBV28; CDR3: CASSLYLAGARETQYF
J: TRBJ2-1; V: TRBV5-1; CDR3: CASSPPSNEQFF
J: TRBJ2-1; V: TRBV25-1; CDR3: CASSELGGEPGNEQFF
J: TRBJ1-1; V: TRBV28; CDR3: CASSVPRDRGDTEAFF
J: TRBJ2-1; V: TRBV6-5; CDR3: CASSILGDLLAGGANEQFF
J: TRBJ2-7; V: TRBV12-3/TRBV12-4; CDR3: CASSARDRLTYEQYF
J: TRBJ2-3; V: TRBV4-1; CDR3: CASSRSGTGASTDTQYF
J: TRBJ1-2; V: TRBV27; CDR3: CASKQDRPNYGYTF
J: TRBJ1-2; V: TRBV27; CDR3: CASSLNSGGSENYGYTF
J: TRBJ1-2; V: TRBV5-5; CDR3: CASSPQVLVRRYGYTF
J: TRBJ1-1; V: TRBV29-1; CDR3: CSVDGTQPSEAFF
J: TRBJ1-1; V: TRBV4-3; CDR3: CASSQLQGVNTEAFF
J: TRBJ1-4; V: TRBV7-9; CDR3: CGTRGENNEKLFF
J: TRBJ2-3; V: TRBV20-1; CDR3: CSARDASGTGMDDTQYF
J: TRBJ2-1; V: TRBV9; CDR3: CASSVGKNNEQFF
J: TRBJ2-3; V: TRBV5-1; CDR3: CASSFPGGRGNTQYF
J: TRBJ2-1; V: TRBV12-3/TRBV12-4; CDR3: CASSLPPGRYPYNEQFF
J: TRBJ2-1; V: TRBV7-9; CDR3: CASSLSLNSYNEKFF